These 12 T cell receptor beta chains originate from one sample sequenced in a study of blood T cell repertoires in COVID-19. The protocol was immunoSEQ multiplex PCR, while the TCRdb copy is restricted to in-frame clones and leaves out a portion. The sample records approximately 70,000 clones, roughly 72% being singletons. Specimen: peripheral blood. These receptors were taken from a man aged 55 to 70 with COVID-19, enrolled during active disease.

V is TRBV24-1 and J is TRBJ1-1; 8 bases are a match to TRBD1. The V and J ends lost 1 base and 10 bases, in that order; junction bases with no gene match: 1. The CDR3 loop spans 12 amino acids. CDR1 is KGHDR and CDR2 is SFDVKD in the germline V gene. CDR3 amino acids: CATSDLTGGAFF. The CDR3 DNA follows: TGTGCCACCAGTGATTTAACAGGGGGAGCTTTCTTT.

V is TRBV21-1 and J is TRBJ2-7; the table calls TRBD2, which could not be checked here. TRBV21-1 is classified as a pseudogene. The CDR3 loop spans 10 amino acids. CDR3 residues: CASRGYEQYF. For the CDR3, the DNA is TGTGCCAGCCGAGGATACGAGCAGTACTTC.

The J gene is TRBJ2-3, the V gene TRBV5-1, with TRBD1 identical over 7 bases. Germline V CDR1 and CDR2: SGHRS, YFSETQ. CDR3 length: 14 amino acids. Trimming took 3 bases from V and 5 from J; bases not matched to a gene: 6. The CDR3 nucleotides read TGCGCCAGCAGCTACAGGGGACCGTTAGATACGCAGTATTTT. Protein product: CASSYRGPLDTQYF. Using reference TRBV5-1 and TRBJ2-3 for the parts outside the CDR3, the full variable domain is KAGVTQTPRYLIKTRGQQVTLSCSPISGHRSVSWYQQTPGQGLQFLFEYFSETQRNKGNFPGRFSGRQFSNSRSEMNVSTLELGDSALYLCASSYRGPLDTQYFGPGTRLTVL.

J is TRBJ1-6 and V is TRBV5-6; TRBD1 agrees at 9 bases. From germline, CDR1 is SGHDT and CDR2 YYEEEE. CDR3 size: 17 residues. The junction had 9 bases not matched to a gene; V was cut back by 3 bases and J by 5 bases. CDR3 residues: CASSSLKTGGNNSPLHF. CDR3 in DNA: TGTGCCAGCAGCTCCTTAAAGACAGGGGGGAATAATTCACCCCTCCACTTT.

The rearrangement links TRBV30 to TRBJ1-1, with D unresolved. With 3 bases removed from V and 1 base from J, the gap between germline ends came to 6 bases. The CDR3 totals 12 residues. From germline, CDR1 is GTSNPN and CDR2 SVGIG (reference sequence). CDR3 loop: CAWRRGNTEAFF. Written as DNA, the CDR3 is TGTGCCTGGAGACGGGGGAACACTGAAGCTTTCTTT.

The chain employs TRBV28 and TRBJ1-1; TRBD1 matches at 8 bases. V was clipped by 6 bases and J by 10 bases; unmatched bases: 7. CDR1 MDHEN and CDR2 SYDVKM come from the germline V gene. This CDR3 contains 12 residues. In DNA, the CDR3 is TGTGCCAGCAGGGGACAGGTGAGAGTAGCTTTCTTT. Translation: CASRGQVRVAFF.

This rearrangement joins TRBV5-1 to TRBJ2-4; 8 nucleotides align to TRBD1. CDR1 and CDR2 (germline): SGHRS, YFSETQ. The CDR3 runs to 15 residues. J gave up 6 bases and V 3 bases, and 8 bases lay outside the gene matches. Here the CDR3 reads CASSSQTGAGNIQYF. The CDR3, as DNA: TGCGCCAGCAGCTCGCAGACAGGGGCGGGAAACATTCAGTACTTC.

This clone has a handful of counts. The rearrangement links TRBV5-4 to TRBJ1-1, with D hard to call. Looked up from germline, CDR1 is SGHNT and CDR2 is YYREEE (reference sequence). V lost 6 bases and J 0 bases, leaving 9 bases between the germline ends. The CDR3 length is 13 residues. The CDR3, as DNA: TGTGCCAGCATGGCGGGGTTGAACACTGAAGCTTTCTTT. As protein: CASMAGLNTEAFF.

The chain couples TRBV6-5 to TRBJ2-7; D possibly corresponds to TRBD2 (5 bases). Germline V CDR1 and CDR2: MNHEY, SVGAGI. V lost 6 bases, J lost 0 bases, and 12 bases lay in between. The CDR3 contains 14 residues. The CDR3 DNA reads TGTGCCAGCAGAAATTCGGGGTTCTCCTACGAGCAGTACTTC. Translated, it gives CASRNSGFSYEQYF.

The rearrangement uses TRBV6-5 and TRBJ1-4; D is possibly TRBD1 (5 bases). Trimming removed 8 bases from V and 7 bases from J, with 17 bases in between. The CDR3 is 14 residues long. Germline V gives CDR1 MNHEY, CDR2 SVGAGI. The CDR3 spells CASRGERWGEKLFF. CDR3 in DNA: TGTGCCAGCCGGGGGGAGCGTTGGGGTGAAAAACTGTTTTTT.

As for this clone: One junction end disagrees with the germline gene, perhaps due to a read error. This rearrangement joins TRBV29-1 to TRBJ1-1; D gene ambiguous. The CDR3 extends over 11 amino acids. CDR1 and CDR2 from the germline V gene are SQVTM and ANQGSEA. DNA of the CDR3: TGCAGCGTACTGGTGAACGCTGAAGCTTTCTTT. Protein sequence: CSVLVNAEAFF.

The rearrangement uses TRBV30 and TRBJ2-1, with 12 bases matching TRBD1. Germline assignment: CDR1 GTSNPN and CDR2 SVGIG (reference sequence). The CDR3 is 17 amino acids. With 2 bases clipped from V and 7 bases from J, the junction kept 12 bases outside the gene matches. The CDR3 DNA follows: TGTGCCTGGAGTCCCAAGCTGGGACAGGGGGCAAGGAATGAGCAGTTCTTC. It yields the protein CAWSPKLGQGARNEQFF. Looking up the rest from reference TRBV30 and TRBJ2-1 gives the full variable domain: SQTIHQWPATLVQPVGSPLSLECTVEGTSNPNLYWYRQAAGRGLQLLFYSVGIGQISSEVPQNLSASRPQDRQFILSSKKLLLSDSGFYLCAWSPKLGQGARNEQFFGPGTRLTVL.